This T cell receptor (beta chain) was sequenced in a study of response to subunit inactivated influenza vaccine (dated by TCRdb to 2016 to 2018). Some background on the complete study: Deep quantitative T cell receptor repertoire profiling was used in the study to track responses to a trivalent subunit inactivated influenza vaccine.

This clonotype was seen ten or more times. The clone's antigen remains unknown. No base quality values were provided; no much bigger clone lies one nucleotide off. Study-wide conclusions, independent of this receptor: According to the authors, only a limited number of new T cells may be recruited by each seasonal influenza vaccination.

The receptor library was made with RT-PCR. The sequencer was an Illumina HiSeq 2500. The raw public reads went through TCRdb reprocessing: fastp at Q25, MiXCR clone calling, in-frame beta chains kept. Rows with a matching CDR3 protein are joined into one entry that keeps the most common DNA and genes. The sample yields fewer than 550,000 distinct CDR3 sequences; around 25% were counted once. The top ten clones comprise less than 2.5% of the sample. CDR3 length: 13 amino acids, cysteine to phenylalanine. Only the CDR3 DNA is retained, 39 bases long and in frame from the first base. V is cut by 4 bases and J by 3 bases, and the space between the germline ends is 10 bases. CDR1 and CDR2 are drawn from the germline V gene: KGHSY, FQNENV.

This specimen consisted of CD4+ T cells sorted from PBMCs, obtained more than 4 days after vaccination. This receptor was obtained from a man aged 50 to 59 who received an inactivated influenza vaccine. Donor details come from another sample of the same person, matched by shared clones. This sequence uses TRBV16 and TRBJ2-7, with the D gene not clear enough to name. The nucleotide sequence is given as TGTGCCAGCAGCCTTCTAGGGAACTACGAGCAGTACTTC. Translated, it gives CASSLLGNYEQYF.